Following are 4 T cell receptor beta chains from one sample sequenced in a study of cytotoxic CD8 clonotypes in ibrutinib-treated CLL (dated by TCRdb to the early 2020s). The receptor library was made with the immunoSEQ multiplex PCR assay. TCRdb re-hosts the immuneACCESS table, in-frame sequences only. Its copies lack some clones; in the studies checked, an unresolved V gene accounts for under half of them, and the cause for the rest is not known. A total of approximately 140,000 clones appear in this sample, approximately 80% of them only once. Around 30% of the sample is taken by the ten largest. The time point label of this sample denotes: 12 months on ibrutinib. The sample in question was PBMCs, obtained after 12 months of ibrutinib treatment. All receptors derive from a human donor with chronic lymphocytic leukemia.

The rearrangement joins TRBV6-1 to TRBJ1-5; D is perhaps TRBD1 (5 bases). Trimming shortened V by 7 bases and J by 0 bases, and 10 bases separated the two germline ends. CDR3 size: 14 residues. In germline, CDR1 is MNHNS, CDR2 SASEGT. The CDR3 reads CASILTVSNQPQHF. The CDR3 region has the DNA TGTGCCAGCATTTTGACAGTTAGCAATCAGCCCCAGCATTTT.

This chain uses TRBV20-1 with TRBJ2-1; no reliable D call. This CDR3 is 11 amino acids long. The germline gives CDR1 DFQATT, CDR2 SNEGSKA (reference sequence). V lost 6 bases, J lost 6 bases, and 9 bases lay in between. This CDR3 is CSALVFNEQFF. The CDR3 DNA is TGCAGTGCCCTAGTATTCAATGAGCAGTTCTTC.

The V gene is TRBV7-6, the J gene TRBJ2-7; D is ambiguous. From germline, CDR1 is SGHVS and CDR2 FNYEAQ. The germline V and J ends were trimmed by 6 bases and 0 bases, with 15 bases remaining between them. The CDR3 is made up of 15 amino acids. CDR3 amino acids: CASSPGSVSSYEQYF. The CDR3 coding sequence is TGTGCCAGCAGTCCGGGTTCAGTGAGCTCCTACGAGCAGTACTTC.

This chain links TRBV30 with TRBJ2-5, with D perhaps assigned TRBD1 or TRBD2 (6 bases each). This CDR3 has 14 amino acids. Trimming left V 0 bases short and J 5 bases short, with 13 bases between. Germline V gene sequence: CDR1 GTSNPN, CDR2 SVGIG (reference sequence). CDR3 amino acids: CAWSVLGAGETQYF. As DNA, the CDR3 is TGTGCCTGGAGTGTACTGGGGGCGGGGGAGACCCAGTACTTC.